This TCR beta chain appears in the sequencing data of a study of T cells in Graves' hyperthyroidism and ophthalmopathy (dated by TCRdb to the late 2010s). Background for the entire study: Peripheral blood samples were taken at the time of initial diagnosis, prior to any treatment. To identify TCR V-J signatures that set the groups apart, the researchers used a discovery cohort of 100 patients, made up of 40 to 45 with Graves' ophthalmopathy and 55 to 65 with stable Graves' hyperthyroidism. Prospective prediction of ophthalmopathy was tested in an independent validation cohort consisting of about 20 hyperthyroidism patients and 15 to 17 patients who later progressed to ophthalmopathy. The roughly 91 discovery patients were randomly split 7:3 into training and test sets. In several Graves' hyperthyroidism patients, the study also compared T-cell repertoires from thyroid tissue with T-cell repertoires from blood. Once sampling was done, hyperthyroidism patients were given methimazole at a starting dose of 30 mg daily, whereas ophthalmopathy patients were given high-dose intravenous methylprednisolone. The paper describes TCR Vbeta CDR3 sequencing of about 140 peripheral blood samples, made up of some 40 ophthalmopathy patients, some 76 hyperthyroidism patients and 17 progressor patients. The investigation overall reported the following: A model built on a 13 V-J signature distinguished ophthalmopathy from stable hyperthyroidism, reaching over 85% sensitivity and around 82% specificity in cross-validation and 80%/75% in testing. Most expanded thyroid clonotypes (frequency above 0.001) were also found in blood, which suggests that blood repertoires may mirror thyroid immune responses. Sample size was not statistically predetermined, and investigators were not blinded to group allocation. In validation, the model predicted progression to ophthalmopathy with 60% to 71% sensitivity and 72% to 85% specificity, a median of approximately 6.7 months before onset.

Hyperthyroidism patients were newly diagnosed, had a disease duration of under 2 months, and were aged 18 to 65 years. Exclusion was applied to patients with uncontrolled infections, other autoimmune diseases, pregnancy or lactation. Clinical symptoms, serum thyroxine and TRAb, thyroid ultrasound, and orbital computed tomography formed the basis for the diagnoses. Blood from progressor patients was collected at the time of first diagnosis with hyperthyroidism, before any ophthalmopathy symptoms had appeared. PBMCs were separated from over 9 ml of fresh peripheral blood using Ficoll-Paque density gradient centrifugation. Progressor patients were first diagnosed with Graves' hyperthyroidism and then developed ophthalmopathy during follow-up. Trizol reagent was used to extract total RNA, and RNA quality was then checked on an Agilent 2100 Bioanalyzer. The TCR beta CDR3 regions were amplified from RNA transcripts. For the first round of RT-PCR on the TCR CDR3, the HTBI primer set was used together with the Qiagen OneStep RT-PCR kit. A second multiplex PCR round built the libraries, followed by size selection and purification. Libraries were sequenced paired-end with 100 bp reads on an Illumina HiSeq2000. Per the original workflow: SOAPnuke was used to process the raw data, removing reads that contained adapters or uncalled bases, had a mean Phred below 15, or lacked an exact match to the constant primer or identifier. High-quality paired reads were merged using COPE v1.2.5, and each unique nucleotide sequence was defined as a clonotype. Clonotypes were aligned to IMGT TRBV, TRBD and TRBJ reference segments using MiTCR v1.1. Only V-J combinations with frequency above 0.0001, covering 99.2% of repertoires, were analysed. The TCS score was defined as F50 (clonal expansion) divided by E x V (chaos), with BLOSUM62-based TCRdist calculated between CDR3 peptides within each V-J. Welch's t-statistics and random forest reduced just over 500 V-J features to 13, which were used in a naive Bayes classifier (R e1071). TCRdb applied fastp at Q25 and MiXCR to the public reads, then kept only in-frame beta chains. Each entry merges the rows of one CDR3 protein and shows their most common DNA and genes. Clone size and V and J calls follow TCRdb, not the original study. The sample data list 550,000 to 650,000 distinct CDR3 sequences, and roughly 13% of these were observed just once. Clones ranked in the top ten supply roughly 5.7% of the sample.

This clonotype turned up a few times. The specificity of this receptor is unknown. Base qualities were left out, and no much larger clone turns up one base away. Specimen: blood. The receptor's source is a woman aged 25 to 45 with Graves' hyperthyroidism that later progressed to Graves' ophthalmopathy.

CDR3 loop: CASSVASSGTYEQYF. In nucleotide form, the sequence is TGTGCCAGCAGCGTAGCGTCTAGCGGGACGTACGAGCAGTACTTC. The chain is assembled from TRBV9 and TRBJ2-7, and 9 bases in between align with TRBD2. From the cysteine up to the phenylalanine, the CDR3 has a length of 15 residues. Only CDR3 DNA is held: 45 bases, read in frame from base 1. CDR1 and CDR2 (SGDLS, YYNGEE) derive from the germline V gene. Here V drops 0 bases and J drops 4 bases, and the junction holds 5 bases not matched to any gene.